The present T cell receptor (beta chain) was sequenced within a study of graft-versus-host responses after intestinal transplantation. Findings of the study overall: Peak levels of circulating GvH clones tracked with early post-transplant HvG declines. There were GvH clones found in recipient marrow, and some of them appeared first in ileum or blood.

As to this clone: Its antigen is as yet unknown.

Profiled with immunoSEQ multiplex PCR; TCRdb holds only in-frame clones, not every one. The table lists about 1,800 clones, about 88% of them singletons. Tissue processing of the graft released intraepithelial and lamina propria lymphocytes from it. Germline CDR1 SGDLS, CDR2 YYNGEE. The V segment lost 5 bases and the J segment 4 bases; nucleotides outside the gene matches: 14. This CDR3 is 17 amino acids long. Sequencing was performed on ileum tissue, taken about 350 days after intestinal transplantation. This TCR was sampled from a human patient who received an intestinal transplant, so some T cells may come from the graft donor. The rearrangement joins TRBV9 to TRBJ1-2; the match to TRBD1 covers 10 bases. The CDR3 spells CASSLGTGARGFYGYTF. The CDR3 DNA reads TGTGCCAGCAGTCTCGGGACAGGGGCCCGGGGCTTCTATGGCTACACCTTC.